The source of this TCR beta chain is a study of blood T cell repertoires in COVID-19. Across the study: Material from acute and convalescent COVID-19 was sourced from the United States, Italy and Spain. T cells, B-cell-depleted T cells, or PBMCs provided the cDNA or gDNA that served as material.

Authors' methods: Using reference gene primer amplification, nucleated cell counts were estimated. Here immunoSEQ multiplex PCR was the method, and the copy in TCRdb shows in-frame clones only, minus some. The DNA was the basis for D and trimming; V, J and clone size are from that table. Of 300,000 to 400,000 clones listed, over 75% are singletons. Trimming pared 0 bases from V and 0 bases from J, leaving 9 bases between. In germline, CDR1 is SGHRS, CDR2 YFSETQ. This CDR3 is built from 15 residues. The chain combines TRBV5-1 with TRBJ1-2; possibly TRBD1 for D (6 bases). The sequence derives from a man in his fifties or sixties with active or convalescent COVID-19. Sequenced sample: peripheral blood. The CDR3 reads CASSLATGPNYGYTF. CDR3 coding DNA: TGCGCCAGCAGCTTGGCTACAGGGCCTAACTATGGCTACACCTTC.